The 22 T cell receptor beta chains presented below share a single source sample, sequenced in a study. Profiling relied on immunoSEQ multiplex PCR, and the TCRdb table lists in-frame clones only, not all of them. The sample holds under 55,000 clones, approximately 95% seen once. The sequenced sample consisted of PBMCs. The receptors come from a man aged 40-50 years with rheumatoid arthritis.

The CDR3: CASRPLGGDNEQFF. The CDR3 nucleotides are TGTGCCAGCAGGCCCTTGGGGGGTGACAATGAGCAGTTCTTC. The chain couples TRBV9 to TRBJ2-1; TRBD2 might be the D (6 bases). In germline, CDR1 is SGDLS, CDR2 YYNGEE. Trimming stripped 5 bases from V and 5 bases from J, with 14 bases between. The CDR3 loop spans 14 amino acids.

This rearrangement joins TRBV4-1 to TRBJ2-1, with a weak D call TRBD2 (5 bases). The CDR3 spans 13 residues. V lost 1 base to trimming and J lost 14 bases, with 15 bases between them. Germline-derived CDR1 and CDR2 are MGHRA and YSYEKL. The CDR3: CASSQVVGSSEFF. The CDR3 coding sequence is TGCGCCAGCAGCCAAGTAGTAGGGAGCTCGGAGTTCTTC.

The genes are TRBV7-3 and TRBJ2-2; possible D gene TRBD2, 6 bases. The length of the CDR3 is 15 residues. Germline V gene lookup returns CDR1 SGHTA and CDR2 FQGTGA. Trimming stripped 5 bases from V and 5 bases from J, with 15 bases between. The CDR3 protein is CASSISGVGTGELFF. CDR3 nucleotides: TGTGCCAGCAGCATTAGCGGAGTGGGGACCGGGGAGCTGTTTTTT.

CDR3 sequence (DNA): TGTGCCAGCAGTCCGCCCGGGAGCCGCTACAATGAGCAGTTCTTC. It encodes CASSPPGSRYNEQFF. V is TRBV6-2 or TRBV6-3 and J is TRBJ2-1; D perhaps matches TRBD2 (6 bases). The CDR3 length is 15 residues. Trimming pared 5 bases from V and 3 bases from J, leaving 14 bases between. Germline CDR1 is MNHEY and CDR2 is SVGEGT.

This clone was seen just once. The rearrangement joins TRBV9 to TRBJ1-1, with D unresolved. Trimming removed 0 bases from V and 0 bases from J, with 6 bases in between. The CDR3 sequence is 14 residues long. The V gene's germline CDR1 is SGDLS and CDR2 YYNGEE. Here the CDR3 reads CASSVAGVNTEAFF. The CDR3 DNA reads TGTGCCAGCAGCGTAGCTGGGGTGAACACTGAAGCTTTCTTT.

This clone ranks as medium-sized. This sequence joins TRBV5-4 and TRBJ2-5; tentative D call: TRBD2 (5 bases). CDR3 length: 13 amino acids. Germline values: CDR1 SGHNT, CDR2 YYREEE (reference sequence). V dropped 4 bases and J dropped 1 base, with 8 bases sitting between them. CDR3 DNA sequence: TGTGCCAGCAGCCCACGGGGCCAAGAGACCCAGTACTTC. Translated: CASSPRGQETQYF. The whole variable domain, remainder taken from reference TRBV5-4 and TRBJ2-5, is ETGVTQSPTHLIKTRGQQVTLRCSSQSGHNTVSWYQQALGQGPQFIFQYYREEENGRGNFPPRFSGLQFPNYSSELNVNALELDDSALYLCASSPRGQETQYFGPGTRLLVL.

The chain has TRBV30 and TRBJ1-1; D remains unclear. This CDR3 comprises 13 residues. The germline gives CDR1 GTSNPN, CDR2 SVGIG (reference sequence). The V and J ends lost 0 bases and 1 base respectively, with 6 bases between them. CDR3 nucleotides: TGTGCCTGGAGTGTACACCCGAACACTGAAGCTTTCTTT. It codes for CAWSVHPNTEAFF.

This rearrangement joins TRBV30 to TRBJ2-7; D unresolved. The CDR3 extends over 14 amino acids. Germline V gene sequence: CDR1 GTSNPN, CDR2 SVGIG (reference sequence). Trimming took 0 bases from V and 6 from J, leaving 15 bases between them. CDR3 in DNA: TGTGCCTGGAGTGTCTCCGGGTCGGCGTTCGAGCAGTACTTC. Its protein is CAWSVSGSAFEQYF.

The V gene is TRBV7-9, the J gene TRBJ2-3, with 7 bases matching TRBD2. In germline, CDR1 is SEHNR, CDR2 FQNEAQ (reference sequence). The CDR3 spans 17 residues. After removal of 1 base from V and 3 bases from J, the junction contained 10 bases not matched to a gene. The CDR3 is CASSLDGGRSLTDTQYF. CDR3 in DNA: TGTGCCAGCAGCTTAGATGGCGGGAGATCATTAACAGATACGCAGTATTTT.

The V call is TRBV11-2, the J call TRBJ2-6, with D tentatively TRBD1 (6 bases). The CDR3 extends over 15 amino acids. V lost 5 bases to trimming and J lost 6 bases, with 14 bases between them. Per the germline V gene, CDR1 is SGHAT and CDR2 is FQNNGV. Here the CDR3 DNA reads TGTGCCAGCAGCCAACAGGGAGTGGTGGCCAACGTCCTGACTTTC. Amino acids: CASSQQGVVANVLTF. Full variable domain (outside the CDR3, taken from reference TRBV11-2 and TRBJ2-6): EAGVAQSPRYKIIEKRQSVAFWCNPISGHATLYWYQQILGQGPKLLIQFQNNGVVDDSQLPKDRFSAERLKGVDSTLKIQPAKLEDSAVYLCASSQQGVVANVLTFGAGSRLTVL.

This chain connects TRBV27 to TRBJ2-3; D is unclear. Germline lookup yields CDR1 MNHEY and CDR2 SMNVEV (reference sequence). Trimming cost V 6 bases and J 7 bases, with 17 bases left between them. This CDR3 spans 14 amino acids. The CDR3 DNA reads TGTGCCAGCAGCCCTATGTTGGGGTTAAATACGCAGTATTTT. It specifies CASSPMLGLNTQYF.

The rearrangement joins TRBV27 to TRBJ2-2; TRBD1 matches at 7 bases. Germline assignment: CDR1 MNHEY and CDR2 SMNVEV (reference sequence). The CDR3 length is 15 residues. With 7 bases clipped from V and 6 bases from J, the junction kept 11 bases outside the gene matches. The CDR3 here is CASMGKGAQAGELFF. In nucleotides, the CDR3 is TGTGCCAGCATGGGGAAGGGGGCGCAGGCCGGGGAGCTGTTTTTT.

In nucleotides, the CDR3 is TGTGCCAGCAGCTACCGCACCGGACAGGGGCTTGGTGGGGCCAACGTCCTGACTTTC. This encodes CASSYRTGQGLGGANVLTF. The genes are TRBV14 and TRBJ2-6; TRBD1 matches 9 bases. The germline V gene has CDR1 SGHDN and CDR2 FVKESK. This CDR3 contains 19 residues. The trim removed 5 bases at V and 3 bases at J, leaving 14 bases unmatched. Using reference TRBV14 and TRBJ2-6 for the parts outside the CDR3, the full variable domain is EAGVTQFPSHSVIEKGQTVTLRCDPISGHDNLYWYRRVMGKEIKFLLHFVKESKQDESGMPNNRFLAERTGGTYSTLKVQPAELEDSGVYFCASSYRTGQGLGGANVLTFGAGSRLTVL.

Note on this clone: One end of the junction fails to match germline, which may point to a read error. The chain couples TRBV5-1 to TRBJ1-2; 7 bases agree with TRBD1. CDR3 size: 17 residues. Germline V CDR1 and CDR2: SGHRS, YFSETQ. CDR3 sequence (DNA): TGCGCCAGCAGCCTCCTCCCCCCGGGACAGAACAACTATGGCAACACCTTC. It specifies CASSLLPPGQNNYGNTF.

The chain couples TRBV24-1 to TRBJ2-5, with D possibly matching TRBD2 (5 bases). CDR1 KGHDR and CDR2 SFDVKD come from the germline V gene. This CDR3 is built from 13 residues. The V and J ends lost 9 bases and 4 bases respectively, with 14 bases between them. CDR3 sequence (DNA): TGTGCCACCTCCTGGGGAGCCCGAGAGACCCAGTACTTC. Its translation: CATSWGARETQYF.

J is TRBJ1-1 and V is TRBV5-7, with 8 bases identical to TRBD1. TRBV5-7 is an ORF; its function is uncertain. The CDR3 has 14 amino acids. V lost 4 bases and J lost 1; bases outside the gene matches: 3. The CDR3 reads CASSRTGSNTEAFF. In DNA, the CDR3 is TGTGCCAGCAGCCGGACAGGGTCGAACACTGAAGCTTTCTTT.

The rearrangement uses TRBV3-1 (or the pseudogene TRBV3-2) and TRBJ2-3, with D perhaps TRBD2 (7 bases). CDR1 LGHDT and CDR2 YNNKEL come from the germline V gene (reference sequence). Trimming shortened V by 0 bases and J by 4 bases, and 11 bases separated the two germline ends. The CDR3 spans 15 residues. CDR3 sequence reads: CASSQDQGGADTQYF. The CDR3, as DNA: TGTGCCAGCAGCCAAGATCAAGGGGGGGCAGATACGCAGTATTTT.

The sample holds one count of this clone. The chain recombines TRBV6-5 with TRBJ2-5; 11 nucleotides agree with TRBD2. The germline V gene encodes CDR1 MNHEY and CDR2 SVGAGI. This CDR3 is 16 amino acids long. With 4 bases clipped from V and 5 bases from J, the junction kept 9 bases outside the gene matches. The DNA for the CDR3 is TGTGCCAGCAGTTTTAGCGGGGGGGGTCCATGGGAGACCCAGTACTTC. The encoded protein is CASSFSGGGPWETQYF.

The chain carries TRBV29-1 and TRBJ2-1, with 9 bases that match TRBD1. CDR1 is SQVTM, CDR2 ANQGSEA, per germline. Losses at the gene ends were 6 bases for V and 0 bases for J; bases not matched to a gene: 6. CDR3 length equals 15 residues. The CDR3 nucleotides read TGCAGCGTGAAAGGACAGGGGAGCTCCTACAATGAGCAGTTCTTC. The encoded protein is CSVKGQGSSYNEQFF.

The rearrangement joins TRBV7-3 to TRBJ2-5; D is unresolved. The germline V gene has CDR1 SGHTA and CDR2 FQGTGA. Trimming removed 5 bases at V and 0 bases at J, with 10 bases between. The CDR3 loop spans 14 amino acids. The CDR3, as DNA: TGTGCCAGCAGCCTTGGATCATACCAAGAGACCCAGTACTTC. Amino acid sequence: CASSLGSYQETQYF.

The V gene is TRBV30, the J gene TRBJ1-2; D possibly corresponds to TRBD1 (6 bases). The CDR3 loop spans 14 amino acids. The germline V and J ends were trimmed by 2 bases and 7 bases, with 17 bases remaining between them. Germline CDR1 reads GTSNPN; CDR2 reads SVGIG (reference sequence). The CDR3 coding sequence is TGTGCCTGGAGTTCAACGACAGGCCAGGTTGGCTACACCTTC. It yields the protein CAWSSTTGQVGYTF.

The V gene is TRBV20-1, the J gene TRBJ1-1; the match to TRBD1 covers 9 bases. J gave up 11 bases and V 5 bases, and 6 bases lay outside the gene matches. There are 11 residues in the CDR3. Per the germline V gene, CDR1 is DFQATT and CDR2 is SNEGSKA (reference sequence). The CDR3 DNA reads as TGCAGTGCTCATGGACAGGGGCTTGCTTTCTTT. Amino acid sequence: CSAHGQGLAFF.